This T cell receptor beta chain is from a study of early T cells in non-severe SARS-CoV-2 infection. Study context: The chains were unpaired, and the sequenced material was bulk RNA from unsorted whole blood. Study observations and caveats: Anti-spike CD8 responses were favored by VDJdb matching, which missed private and CD4 specificities.

Each single cDNA molecule received a unique molecular identifier. TCRdb analysed the 5' RACE reads with MiXCR anew, one entry per CDR3 protein. This table holds around 77,000 distinct CDR3 sequences, less than 15% found once. Germline lookup yields CDR1 KGHSH and CDR2 LQKENI. The CDR3 length is 13 residues. Between the trimmed V and J ends, which lost 6 bases and 1 base, there was a span of 9 bases. Note on this clonotype: What it binds is not known.

The material sequenced was whole blood, taken at baseline. The V gene is TRBV18, the J gene TRBJ1-1, with a possible D match to TRBD1 (5 bases). The TCR was taken from an adult who was a healthcare worker with PCR-confirmed SARS-CoV-2 infection or an uninfected control (not recorded which). The donor label of this sample is uncertain. CDR3 nucleotide sequence: TGTGCCAGCTCCCGTGGGGCGAACACTGAAGCTTTCTTT. This gives the protein CASSRGANTEAFF.